This T cell receptor (beta chain) was identified during a study of blood T cell repertoires in COVID-19. Study at large: Samples came from the United States, Italy and Spain, spanning acute and convalescent COVID-19. Sample material is recorded as cDNA or gDNA derived from T cells, B-cell-depleted T cells, or PBMCs.

V lost 4 bases, J lost 3 bases, and 18 bases lay in between. Looked up from germline, CDR1 is MNHEY and CDR2 is SVGEGT. The CDR3 length is 17 residues. Study processing details: Amplification with reference gene primers provided the estimates of nucleated cell counts. Assay used: immunoSEQ multiplex PCR; TCRdb lists only in-frame clones, some missing. V and J calls plus clone size are reproduced from that table; the DNA served to infer D and trimming. This sample has more than 250,000 clones, with around 86% found just once. The clonotype was recovered from a man between 50 and 59 years old with active or convalescent COVID-19. The chain employs TRBV6-2 or TRBV6-3 and TRBJ1-4, with D perhaps matching TRBD1 (6 bases). The sample taken for sequencing was peripheral blood. As DNA, the CDR3 is TGTGCCAGCAGTTTAGCCGTACAGGGAAGCGCTAATGAAAAACTGTTTTTT. This gives the protein CASSLAVQGSANEKLFF.